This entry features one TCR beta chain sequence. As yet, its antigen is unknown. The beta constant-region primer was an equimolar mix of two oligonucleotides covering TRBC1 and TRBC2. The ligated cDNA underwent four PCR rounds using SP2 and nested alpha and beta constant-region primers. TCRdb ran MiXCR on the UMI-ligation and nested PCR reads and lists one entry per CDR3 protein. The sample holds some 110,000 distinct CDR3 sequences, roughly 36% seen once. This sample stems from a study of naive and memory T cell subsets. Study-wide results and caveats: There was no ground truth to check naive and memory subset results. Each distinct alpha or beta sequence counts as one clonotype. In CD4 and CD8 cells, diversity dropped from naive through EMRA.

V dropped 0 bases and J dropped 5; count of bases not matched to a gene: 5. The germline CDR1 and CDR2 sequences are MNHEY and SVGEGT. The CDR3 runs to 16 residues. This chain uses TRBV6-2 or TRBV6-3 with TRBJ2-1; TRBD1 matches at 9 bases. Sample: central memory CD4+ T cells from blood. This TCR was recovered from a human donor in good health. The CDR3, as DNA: TGTGCCAGCAGTTACTCAATACGGGACAGGGACAATGAGCAGTTCTTC. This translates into CASSYSIRDRDNEQFF.